The source of this T cell receptor beta chain is a study of graft-versus-host responses after intestinal transplantation. As for this clone: Its cognate antigen is unknown.

Generated by immunoSEQ multiplex PCR, the TCRdb table keeps only in-frame clones and is missing some. The repertoire has 130,000 or so clones, approximately 92% of them found once; the top ten carry roughly 0.16%. The sequences come from unstimulated CD4+ T cells sorted from spleen or lymph node cells, collected before intestinal transplant. This clonotype was sampled from a human donor who received an intestinal transplant.

CDR3 loop: CASSLGQDGYTF. CDR3 in DNA: TGCGCCAGCAGCCTCGGACAGGATGGCTACACCTTC. This chain connects TRBV5-1 to TRBJ1-2; 7 bases are a match to TRBD1. V was clipped by 4 bases and J by 6 bases; unmatched bases: 3. This CDR3 comprises 12 residues. Germline values: CDR1 SGHRS, CDR2 YFSETQ.